The clone carrying this T cell receptor beta chain appeared many times. Its antigen is not known. The data stem from a study of CD8 T cells in ankylosing spondylitis. Study results and caveats: Disease-linked clones reportedly concentrated significantly in matched ankylosing spondylitis synovial fluid. In ankylosing spondylitis blood, a motif of roughly eight highly homologous TCR beta variants appeared characteristic.

TCRdb re-called the 5' RACE reads through MiXCR, storing one row per CDR3 protein. This table holds about 330,000 distinct CDR3 sequences, 8% found once. Trimming cost V 2 bases and J 5 bases, with 11 bases left between them. The germline V gene encodes CDR1 SEHNR and CDR2 FQNEAQ (reference sequence). The CDR3 has 14 amino acids. The clonotype originates from a male donor with ankylosing spondylitis. Material: blood, either unsorted or a sorted T cell fraction (not recorded which). V and J are TRBV7-9 and TRBJ2-3; D could derive from TRBD1 or TRBD2 (5 bases each). CDR3 nucleotides: TGTGCCAGCAGCTTATCCAGGGAGATAGATACGCAGTATTTT. Its translation: CASSLSREIDTQYF.